The clone carrying this TCR beta chain was seen a handful of times. Its matching antigen is unknown. TCRdb used MiXCR to reprocess the reads, holding one entry per CDR3 protein. This sample carries hundreds of thousands of distinct CDR3 sequences, around 30% of them seen once, and the ten largest clones take over 15%. The record originates from a study of T cell repertoires in cytomegalovirus infection. Study context: In public TCR beta signatures, there were indications of both CMV infection and matching HLA type.

Germline CDR1 SGHTA, CDR2 FQGNSA. V shed 3 bases and J 4 bases; nucleotides not matched to a gene: 6. The CDR3 is 15 amino acids. The clonotype was recovered from a human donor in good health (CMV status not recorded). Some clones in this sample may be carry-over from other donors' samples. Here the sequenced sample was cultured PBMCs, taken from culture after CMV antigen stimulation. V usage is TRBV7-2 and J usage is TRBJ1-3; the match to TRBD1 covers 7 bases. CDR3 coding DNA: TGTGCCAGCAGCTTTAGTTGGGACAGCGGAAACACCATATATTTT. Amino acids: CASSFSWDSGNTIYF.